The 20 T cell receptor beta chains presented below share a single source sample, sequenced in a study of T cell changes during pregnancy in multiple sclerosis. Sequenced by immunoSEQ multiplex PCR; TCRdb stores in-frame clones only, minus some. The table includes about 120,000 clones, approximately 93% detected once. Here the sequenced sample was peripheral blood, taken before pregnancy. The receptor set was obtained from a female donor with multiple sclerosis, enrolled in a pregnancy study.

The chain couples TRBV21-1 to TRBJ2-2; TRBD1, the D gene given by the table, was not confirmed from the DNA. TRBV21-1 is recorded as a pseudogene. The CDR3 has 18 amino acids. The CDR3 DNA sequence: TGTGCCAGCAGCCCTGGAACAGATTTAGACCGATACACCGGGGAGCTGTTTTTT. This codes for CASSPGTDLDRYTGELFF.

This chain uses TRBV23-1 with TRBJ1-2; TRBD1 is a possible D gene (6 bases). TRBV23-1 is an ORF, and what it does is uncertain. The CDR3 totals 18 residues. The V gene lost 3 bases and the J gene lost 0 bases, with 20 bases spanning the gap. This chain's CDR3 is CASSHPIPNRDPNYGYTF. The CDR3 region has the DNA TGCGCCAGCAGTCACCCAATTCCCAACAGGGATCCTAACTATGGCTACACCTTC.

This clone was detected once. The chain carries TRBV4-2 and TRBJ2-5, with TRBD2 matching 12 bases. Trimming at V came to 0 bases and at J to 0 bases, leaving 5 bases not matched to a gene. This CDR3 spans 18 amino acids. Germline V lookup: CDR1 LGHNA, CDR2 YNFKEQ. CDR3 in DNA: TGTGCCAGCAGCCAAGACCCTAGCGGGGGGGCCCACCAAGAGACCCAGTACTTC. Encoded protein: CASSQDPSGGAHQETQYF.

CDR3 loop: CASSWTGDSNQPQHF. The CDR3 DNA follows: TGTGCCAGCAGCTGGACAGGAGATAGCAATCAGCCCCAGCATTTT. This chain connects TRBV6-1 to TRBJ1-5; 7 positions match TRBD1. Germline V gene lookup returns CDR1 MNHNS and CDR2 SASEGT. CDR3 length: 15 residues. Trimming at V came to 6 bases and at J to 0 bases, leaving 5 bases not matched to a gene.

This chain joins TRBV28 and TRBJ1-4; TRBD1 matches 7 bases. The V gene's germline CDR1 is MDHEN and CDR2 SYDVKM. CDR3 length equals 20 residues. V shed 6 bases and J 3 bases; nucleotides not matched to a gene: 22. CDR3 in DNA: TGTGCCAGCAGCAGGGTCAGGGGGAAGCGCGTCTATCCGGCTAATGAAAAACTGTTTTTT. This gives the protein CASSRVRGKRVYPANEKLFF.

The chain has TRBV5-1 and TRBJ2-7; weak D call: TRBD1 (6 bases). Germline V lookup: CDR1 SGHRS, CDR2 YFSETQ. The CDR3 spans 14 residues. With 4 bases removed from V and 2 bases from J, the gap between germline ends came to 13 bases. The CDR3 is CASSLSTGTYEQYF. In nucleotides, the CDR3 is TGCGCCAGCAGCCTTTCGACAGGTACCTACGAGCAGTACTTC.

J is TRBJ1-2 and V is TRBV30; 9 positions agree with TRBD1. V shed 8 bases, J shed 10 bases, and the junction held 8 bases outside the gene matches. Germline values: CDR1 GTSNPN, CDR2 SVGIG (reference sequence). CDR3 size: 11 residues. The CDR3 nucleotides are TGTGCCGGCGACAGGGGGATCGACTACACCTTC. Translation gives CAGDRGIDYTF.

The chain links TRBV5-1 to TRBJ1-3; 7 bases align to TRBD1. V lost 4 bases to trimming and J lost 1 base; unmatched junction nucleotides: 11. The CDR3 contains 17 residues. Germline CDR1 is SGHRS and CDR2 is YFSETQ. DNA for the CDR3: TGCGCCAGCAGCCCTTCCGGGACAGTCAATTCTGGAAACACCATATATTTT. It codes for CASSPSGTVNSGNTIYF.

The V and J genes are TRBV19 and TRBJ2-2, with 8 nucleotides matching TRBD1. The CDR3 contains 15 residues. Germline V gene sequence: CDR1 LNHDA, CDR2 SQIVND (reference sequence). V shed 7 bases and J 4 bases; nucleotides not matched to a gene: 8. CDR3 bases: TGTGCCAGTACCCCAAGGACAGGGTCCACCGGGGAGCTGTTTTTT. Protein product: CASTPRTGSTGELFF.

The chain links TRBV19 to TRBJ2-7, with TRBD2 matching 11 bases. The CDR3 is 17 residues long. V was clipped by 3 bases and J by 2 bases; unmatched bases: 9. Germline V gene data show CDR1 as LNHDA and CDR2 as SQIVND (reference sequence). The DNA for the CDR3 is TGTGCCAGTAGTATTTTTCCTGGGACTAGCGGTACCTACGAGCAGTACTTC. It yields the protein CASSIFPGTSGTYEQYF. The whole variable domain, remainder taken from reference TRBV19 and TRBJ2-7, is DGGITQSPKYLFRKEGQNVTLSCEQNLNHDAMYWYRQDPGQGLRLIYYSQIVNDFQKGDIAEGYSVSREKKESFPLTVTSAQKNPTAFYLCASSIFPGTSGTYEQYFGPGTRLTVT.

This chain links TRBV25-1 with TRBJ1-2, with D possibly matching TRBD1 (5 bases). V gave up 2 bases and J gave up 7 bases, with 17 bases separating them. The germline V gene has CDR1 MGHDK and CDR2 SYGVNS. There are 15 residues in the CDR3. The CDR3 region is CASSEPGREQGGYTF. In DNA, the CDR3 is TGTGCCAGCAGTGAACCGGGCAGGGAACAAGGTGGCTACACCTTC.

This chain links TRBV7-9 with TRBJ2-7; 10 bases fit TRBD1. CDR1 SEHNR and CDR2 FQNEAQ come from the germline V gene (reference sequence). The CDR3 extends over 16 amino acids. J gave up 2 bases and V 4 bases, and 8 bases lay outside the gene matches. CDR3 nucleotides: TGTGCCAGCAGCTCCGGACGGACAGGGGGGGCCTACGAGCAGTACTTC. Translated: CASSSGRTGGAYEQYF.

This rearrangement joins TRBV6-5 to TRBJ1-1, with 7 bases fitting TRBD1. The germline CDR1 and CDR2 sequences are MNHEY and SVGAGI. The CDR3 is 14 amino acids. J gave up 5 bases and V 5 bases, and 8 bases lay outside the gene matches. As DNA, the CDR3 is TGTGCCAGCAGTAAGGACAGGCTAGGGACTGAAGCTTTCTTT. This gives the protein CASSKDRLGTEAFF.

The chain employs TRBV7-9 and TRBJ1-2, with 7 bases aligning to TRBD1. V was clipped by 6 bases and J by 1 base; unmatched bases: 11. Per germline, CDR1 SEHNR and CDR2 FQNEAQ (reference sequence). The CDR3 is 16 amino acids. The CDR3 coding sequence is TGTGCCAGCAGGCCACAGGGGCTGGGGGATAACTATGGCTACACCTTC. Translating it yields CASRPQGLGDNYGYTF.

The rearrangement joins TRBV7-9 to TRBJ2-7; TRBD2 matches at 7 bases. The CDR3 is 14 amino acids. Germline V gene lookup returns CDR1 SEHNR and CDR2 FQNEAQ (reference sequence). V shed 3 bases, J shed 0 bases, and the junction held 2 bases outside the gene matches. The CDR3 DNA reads TGTGCCAGCAGCTTCGCGGGAGCCTCCTACGAGCAGTACTTC. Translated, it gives CASSFAGASYEQYF.

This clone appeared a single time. The CDR3 DNA reads TGTGCCAGCAGCCAGGCAGGGACAGGCGAGACCCAGTACTTC. Amino acid sequence: CASSQAGTGETQYF. The chain joins TRBV14 to TRBJ2-5, with 8 bases lining up with TRBD1. V was clipped by 3 bases and J by 5 bases; unmatched bases: 5. The CDR3 sequence is 14 residues long. Germline V gives CDR1 SGHDN, CDR2 FVKESK.

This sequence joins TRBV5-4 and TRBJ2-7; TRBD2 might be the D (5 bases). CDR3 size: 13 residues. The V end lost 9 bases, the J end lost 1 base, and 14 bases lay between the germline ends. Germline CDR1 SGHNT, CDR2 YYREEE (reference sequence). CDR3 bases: TGTGCCACCACCGGCGGGCCATCCTACGAGCAGTACTTC. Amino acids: CATTGGPSYEQYF.

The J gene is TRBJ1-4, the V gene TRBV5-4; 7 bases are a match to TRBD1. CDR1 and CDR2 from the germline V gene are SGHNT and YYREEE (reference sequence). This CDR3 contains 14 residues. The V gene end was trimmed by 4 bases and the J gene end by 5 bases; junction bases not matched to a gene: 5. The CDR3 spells CASSIDRVNEKLFF. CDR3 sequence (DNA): TGTGCCAGCAGCATAGACAGGGTAAATGAAAAACTGTTTTTT.

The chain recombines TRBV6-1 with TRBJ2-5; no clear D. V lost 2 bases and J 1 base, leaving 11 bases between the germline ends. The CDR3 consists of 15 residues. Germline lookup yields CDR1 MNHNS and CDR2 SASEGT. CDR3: CASSEMANLQETQYF. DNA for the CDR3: TGTGCCAGCAGTGAAATGGCCAACCTCCAAGAGACCCAGTACTTC.

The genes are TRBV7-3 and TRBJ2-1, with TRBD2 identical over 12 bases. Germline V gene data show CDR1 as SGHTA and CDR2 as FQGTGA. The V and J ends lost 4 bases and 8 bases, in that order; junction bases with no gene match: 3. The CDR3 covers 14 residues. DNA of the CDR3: TGTGCCAGCAGCTACCTAGCGGGGGGGGATGAGCAGTTCTTC. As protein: CASSYLAGGDEQFF.